A single T cell receptor beta chain is shown here with its context. In the same sample, other DNA sequences code for this CDR3. This record comes from a study of blood T cell repertoires in COVID-19. Whole-study context: Sites in the United States, Italy and Spain provided acute and convalescent COVID-19 samples. T cells, B-cell-depleted T cells, or PBMCs provided the cDNA or gDNA that served as material.

Germline-derived CDR1 and CDR2 are SGDLS and YYNGEE. CDR3 length: 16 amino acids. V was clipped by 0 bases and J by 1 base; unmatched bases: 0. Per the authors' pipeline: Amplified reference gene primers provided the basis for estimating nucleated cell counts. Sequenced by immunoSEQ multiplex PCR; TCRdb stores in-frame clones only, minus some. V and J calls and clone size are copied from that table; D and trimming were computed from the DNA. The table includes roughly 230,000 clones, around four fifths detected once. Material: peripheral blood. The chain links TRBV9 to TRBJ2-3, with 12 bases aligning to TRBD2. The receptor was isolated from an older woman with active or convalescent COVID-19. This CDR3 is CASSVGLAGGTDTQYF. CDR3 nucleotides: TGTGCCAGCAGCGTAGGACTAGCGGGGGGCACAGATACGCAGTATTTT. Full variable domain (outside the CDR3, taken from reference TRBV9 and TRBJ2-3): DSGVTQTPKHLITATGQRVTLRCSPRSGDLSVYWYQQSLDQGLQFLIQYYNGEERAKGNILERFSAQQFPDLHSELNLSSLELGDSALYFCASSVGLAGGTDTQYFGPGTRLTVL.